Listed below are T cell receptor beta chains from one sample, sequenced in a study of read filtering for tumor transcriptome and immune sequencing. TCRdb re-called the reads with MiXCR, one entry per CDR3 protein. Seen here are about 39,000 distinct CDR3 sequences, around an eighth observed once, and the top ten hold 5.5% to 7%. Sequencing used a population of CD138-negative cells sorted from bone marrow. These TCRs come from a donor aged 40 or over with multiple myeloma. Both conserved end residues are part of each CDR3. The order of the fields is D gene, V gene, clone size, J gene, CDR3 protein, CDR3 DNA. D genes are given only for firm matches. Clone size appears in some rows only: once, few, many, or a class for an expanded clone.

d_gene: NA
v_gene: TRBV28
abundance: many
j_gene: TRBJ2-1
CDR3aa: CASRERVRQFF
CDR3nt: TGTGCCAGCAGAGAACGGGTGCGTCAGTTCTTC

d_gene: TRBD1
v_gene: TRBV6-5
abundance: NA
j_gene: TRBJ2-7
CDR3aa: CASRPPGQGYEQYF
CDR3nt: TGTGCCAGCAGACCTCCGGGACAGGGCTACGAGCAGTACTTC

d_gene: NA
v_gene: TRBV12-3/TRBV12-4
abundance: NA
j_gene: TRBJ1-5
CDR3aa: CASSLNGNKPQHF
CDR3nt: TGTGCCAGCAGCTTGAACGGCAATAAGCCCCAGCATTTT

d_gene: NA
v_gene: TRBV5-1
abundance: many
j_gene: TRBJ2-5
CDR3aa: CASSLTPGSQETQYF
CDR3nt: TGCGCCAGCAGCTTAACCCCGGGATCACAAGAGACCCAGTACTTC

d_gene: NA
v_gene: TRBV7-3
abundance: medium-sized
j_gene: TRBJ2-1
CDR3aa: CASSQERVSVNEQFF
CDR3nt: TGTGCCAGCAGTCAGGAAAGGGTTTCCGTCAATGAGCAGTTCTTC

d_gene: TRBD1
v_gene: TRBV5-1
abundance: many
j_gene: TRBJ2-7
CDR3aa: CASSLAGTAVYEQYF
CDR3nt: TGCGCCAGCAGCTTGGCCGGGACAGCGGTTTACGAGCAGTACTTC

d_gene: TRBD2
v_gene: TRBV27
abundance: many
j_gene: TRBJ2-2
CDR3aa: CASRETSGTNTGELFF
CDR3nt: TGTGCCAGCAGAGAGACTAGCGGGACGAACACCGGGGAGCTGTTTTTT

d_gene: TRBD2
v_gene: TRBV28
abundance: many
j_gene: TRBJ2-3
CDR3aa: CASSFFQAGGTDTQYF
CDR3nt: TGTGCCAGCAGTTTCTTCCAAGCGGGGGGCACAGATACGCAGTATTTT

d_gene: NA
v_gene: TRBV20-1
abundance: many
j_gene: TRBJ2-7
CDR3aa: CSAQSLHPSIPYEQYF
CDR3nt: TGCAGTGCCCAGAGTTTACATCCTTCCATCCCATACGAGCAGTACTTC

d_gene: TRBD1
v_gene: TRBV30
abundance: many
j_gene: TRBJ2-5
CDR3aa: CAQGEAETQYF
CDR3nt: TGTGCCCAGGGGGAAGCGGAGACCCAGTACTTC

d_gene: TRBD1
v_gene: TRBV7-9
abundance: NA
j_gene: TRBJ2-3
CDR3aa: CASSRTGAGDTQYF
CDR3nt: TGTGCCAGCAGCAGGACAGGGGCTGGGGATACGCAGTATTTT

d_gene: NA
v_gene: TRBV4-1
abundance: medium-sized
j_gene: TRBJ2-2
CDR3aa: CASSPVTSDVNTGELFF
CDR3nt: TGCGCCAGCAGCCCCGTTACCTCGGATGTGAACACCGGGGAGCTGTTTTTT

d_gene: NA
v_gene: TRBV28
abundance: NA
j_gene: TRBJ2-7
CDR3aa: CASSPRGGRPSSYEQYF
CDR3nt: TGTGCCAGCAGTCCTCGGGGAGGACGGCCAAGCTCCTACGAGCAGTACTTC

d_gene: TRBD1
v_gene: TRBV7-8
abundance: many
j_gene: TRBJ1-2
CDR3aa: CASSLEQEGQRYGYTF
CDR3nt: TGTGCCAGCAGCTTAGAGCAAGAGGGACAGAGATATGGCTACACCTTC

d_gene: NA
v_gene: TRBV5-1
abundance: few
j_gene: TRBJ2-1
CDR3aa: CASRQTGTSQFF
CDR3nt: TGCGCCAGCAGACAGACTGGTACCTCTCAGTTCTTC

d_gene: TRBD2
v_gene: TRBV12-3/TRBV12-4
abundance: medium-sized
j_gene: TRBJ2-1
CDR3aa: CASSPGLAAVQFF
CDR3nt: TGTGCCAGCAGTCCGGGACTAGCGGCCGTACAGTTCTTC

d_gene: TRBD1
v_gene: TRBV5-1
abundance: many
j_gene: TRBJ1-2
CDR3aa: CASSPGQGAAGYTF
CDR3nt: TGCGCCAGCAGCCCGGGACAGGGGGCGGCTGGCTACACCTTC

d_gene: NA
v_gene: TRBV5-1
abundance: many
j_gene: TRBJ1-5
CDR3aa: CASRVADNRPQHF
CDR3nt: TGCGCCAGCAGAGTAGCGGACAATCGGCCCCAGCATTTT